This paragraph covers one T cell receptor (beta chain) sequence. Its antigen is unknown. Germline CDR1 SGHVS, CDR2 FNYEAQ. Unmatched junction bases numbered 15, after V lost 6 bases and J lost 7 bases. The CDR3 consists of 17 residues. The source of the sample is a study of T cell repertoires in cytomegalovirus infection. MiXCR was run by TCRdb on the reads, yielding one entry per CDR3 protein. The table lists hundreds of thousands of distinct CDR3 sequences, roughly a third of them singletons. Overall study results and limits: The cumulative frequency of public TCR beta families distinguished individuals who carried CMV together with the relevant HLA. The response measured ex vivo was dominated by TCR beta clonotypes (HLA-C-restricted and CMV-specific).

The origin of this receptor is a human donor in good health (CMV status not recorded). Some clones in this sample may be carry-over from other donors' samples. Sequenced material: cultured PBMCs, taken from culture after CMV antigen stimulation. The rearrangement links TRBV7-6 to TRBJ2-1; 10 bases align to TRBD1. The CDR3 coding sequence is TGTGCCAGCAGTCTTGCTTCCGGGACAGGGGTCGGGAATGAGCAGTTCTTC. It encodes CASSLASGTGVGNEQFF.